Below, one TCR beta chain is given with its context. These data come from a study of blood T cell repertoires in COVID-19. Authors' analysis steps: Amplified reference gene primers provided the basis for estimating nucleated cell counts. The method was immunoSEQ multiplex PCR; TCRdb's version includes in-frame clones alone and lacks a portion of them. The DNA was the basis for D and trimming; V, J and clone size are from that table. The table includes some 120,000 clones, approximately 80% detected once. The sequenced sample was peripheral blood. The sequence was obtained from a human donor in a cohort sampled during active COVID-19.

In nucleotides, the CDR3 is TGTGCCAGCAGTTTAGGAGGAGATTACAATCAGCCCCAGCATTTT. It is translated as CASSLGGDYNQPQHF. The V and J genes are TRBV27 and TRBJ1-5; D remains ambiguous. The CDR3 covers 15 residues. Trimming took 2 bases from V and 3 from J, leaving 11 bases between them. CDR1 is MNHEY, CDR2 SMNVEV, per germline (reference sequence).